Listed below are T cell receptor beta chains from one sample, sequenced in a study of OX40 agonist ivuxolimab in advanced cancers. Profiled with immunoSEQ multiplex PCR; TCRdb holds only in-frame clones, not every one. This table has 92,000 or so clones, around 89% appearing once. The sequences come from CD4+ or CD8+ T cells sorted from blood, collected in a trial of the OX40 agonist ivuxolimab. These receptors originate from an adult with an advanced solid tumor such as melanoma, head and neck, liver or kidney cancer. The CDR3 runs from the conserved cysteine through the conserved F or W. Each record gives: J gene, clone size, V gene, D gene, CDR3 DNA, CDR3 protein. A D gene is named only where the DNA matches it firmly. Size is omitted from some rows. Given values are once, few, many or a class for expanded clones.

j_gene: TRBJ1-1
abundance: NA
v_gene: TRBV10-3
d_gene: NA
CDR3nt: TGTGCCATCAGGAGACCGGACACTGAAGCTTTCTTT
CDR3aa: CAIRRPDTEAFF

j_gene: TRBJ1-4
abundance: NA
v_gene: TRBV10-3
d_gene: NA
CDR3nt: TGTGCCATCAGCAGGAGTGCAACTAATGAAAAACTGTTTTTT
CDR3aa: CAISRSATNEKLFF

j_gene: TRBJ2-7
abundance: once
v_gene: TRBV16
d_gene: NA
CDR3nt: TGTGCCAGCAGCCAATGGTACCGGGGGCGAGGCGAGCAGTACTTC
CDR3aa: CASSQWYRGRGEQYF

j_gene: TRBJ1-4
abundance: NA
v_gene: TRBV6-6
d_gene: NA
CDR3nt: TGTGCCAGCAGTTACTCTGGGGGGGCTAATGAAAAACTGTTTTTT
CDR3aa: CASSYSGGANEKLFF

j_gene: TRBJ1-1
abundance: few
v_gene: TRBV2
d_gene: NA
CDR3nt: TGTGCCAGCAGTGAAGGGAACACTGAAGCTTTCTTT
CDR3aa: CASSEGNTEAFF

j_gene: TRBJ2-6
abundance: NA
v_gene: TRBV7-9
d_gene: NA
CDR3nt: TGTGCCAGCAGCCCCAACTCTGGGGCCAACGTCCTGACTTTC
CDR3aa: CASSPNSGANVLTF

j_gene: TRBJ1-5
abundance: NA
v_gene: TRBV25-1
d_gene: NA
CDR3nt: TGTGCCAGCAGGGGGGGGGTTATTGACAATCAGCCCCAGCATTTT
CDR3aa: CASRGGVIDNQPQHF

j_gene: TRBJ2-5
abundance: once
v_gene: TRBV5-1
d_gene: NA
CDR3nt: TGCGCCAGCAGCTTGGCCCTAAAGAACAGAGAAGAGACCCAGTACTTC
CDR3aa: CASSLALKNREETQYF

j_gene: TRBJ1-2
abundance: once
v_gene: TRBV9
d_gene: NA
CDR3nt: TGTGCCAGCAGCGCCGGGGGGGGCTACACCTTC
CDR3aa: CASSAGGGYTF

j_gene: TRBJ1-2
abundance: NA
v_gene: TRBV6-5
d_gene: NA
CDR3nt: TGTGCCAGCACAGGATACTATGGCTACACCTTC
CDR3aa: CASTGYYGYTF

j_gene: TRBJ2-4
abundance: NA
v_gene: TRBV27
d_gene: TRBD2
CDR3nt: TGTGCCAGCAGTTTAGTGGGAGGGGAAAACATTCAGTACTTC
CDR3aa: CASSLVGGENIQYF

j_gene: TRBJ2-7
abundance: NA
v_gene: TRBV4-1
d_gene: NA
CDR3nt: TGCGCCAGCAGCCATCAGGGAAACTACGAGCAGTACTTC
CDR3aa: CASSHQGNYEQYF

j_gene: TRBJ2-5
abundance: NA
v_gene: TRBV9
d_gene: NA
CDR3nt: TGTGCCAGCAGCGTCGAGGGTGGCCCCCAAGAGACCCAGTACTTC
CDR3aa: CASSVEGGPQETQYF

j_gene: TRBJ2-5
abundance: NA
v_gene: TRBV29-1
d_gene: NA
CDR3nt: TGCAGCGTTTCAGGGGCAGAGACCCAGTACTTC
CDR3aa: CSVSGAETQYF

j_gene: TRBJ1-5
abundance: NA
v_gene: TRBV6-1
d_gene: TRBD1
CDR3nt: TGTGCCAGCACTAAAGACAGGGGAAGCAATCAGCCCCAGCATTTT
CDR3aa: CASTKDRGSNQPQHF

j_gene: TRBJ2-1
abundance: NA
v_gene: TRBV6-6
d_gene: TRBD1
CDR3nt: TGTGCCAGCAGTTCCGGGACAGGATCCTACAATGAGCAGTTCTTC
CDR3aa: CASSSGTGSYNEQFF

j_gene: TRBJ1-2
abundance: NA
v_gene: TRBV28
d_gene: NA
CDR3nt: TGTGCCAGCAGCGTAGGGAGCTCTGGCTACACCTTC
CDR3aa: CASSVGSSGYTF

j_gene: TRBJ1-4
abundance: NA
v_gene: TRBV27
d_gene: NA
CDR3nt: TGTGCCAGCAGTTTAGAAGGGGATCTGGATGAAAAACTGTTTTTT
CDR3aa: CASSLEGDLDEKLFF

j_gene: TRBJ2-1
abundance: NA
v_gene: TRBV10-3
d_gene: NA
CDR3nt: TGTGCCATCAGTGAGTCGATGTACAATGAGCAGTTCTTC
CDR3aa: CAISESMYNEQFF

j_gene: TRBJ2-5
abundance: NA
v_gene: TRBV6-5
d_gene: NA
CDR3nt: TGTGCCAGCAGTTACTTTCAGCCCCAAGAGACCCAGTACTTC
CDR3aa: CASSYFQPQETQYF

j_gene: TRBJ2-7
abundance: NA
v_gene: TRBV6-5
d_gene: NA
CDR3nt: TGTGCCAGCATGGGGGGACCTTCGCCCTACGAGCAGTACTTC
CDR3aa: CASMGGPSPYEQYF

j_gene: TRBJ2-7
abundance: NA
v_gene: TRBV19
d_gene: TRBD1
CDR3nt: TGTGCCAGTAGTTCCGGGACAGGTGGAAACGAGCAGTACTTC
CDR3aa: CASSSGTGGNEQYF

j_gene: TRBJ1-1
abundance: NA
v_gene: TRBV6-5
d_gene: NA
CDR3nt: TGTGCCAGCAGTTACTCCCTATCCCAGGGTACTGAAGCTTTCTTT
CDR3aa: CASSYSLSQGTEAFF

j_gene: TRBJ2-1
abundance: NA
v_gene: TRBV29-1
d_gene: NA
CDR3nt: TGCAGCGTTTCCTTCGGCTACAATGAGCAGTTCTTC
CDR3aa: CSVSFGYNEQFF

j_gene: TRBJ1-2
abundance: NA
v_gene: TRBV28
d_gene: NA
CDR3nt: TGTGCCAGCAGTAAGAAGTTGGGCTACACCTTC
CDR3aa: CASSKKLGYTF

j_gene: TRBJ1-2
abundance: NA
v_gene: TRBV19
d_gene: TRBD1
CDR3nt: TGTGCCAGTACCACCGGCCGGACAGGGAACTATGGCTACACCTTC
CDR3aa: CASTTGRTGNYGYTF

j_gene: TRBJ2-5
abundance: NA
v_gene: TRBV7-9
d_gene: NA
CDR3nt: TGTGCCAGCAGCCCTAGCGTCCAAGAGACCCAGTACTTC
CDR3aa: CASSPSVQETQYF

j_gene: TRBJ1-4
abundance: NA
v_gene: TRBV6-5
d_gene: TRBD1
CDR3nt: TGTGCCAGCAGTTCCGGACAGGGGAATGAAAAACTGTTTTTT
CDR3aa: CASSSGQGNEKLFF

j_gene: TRBJ2-3
abundance: NA
v_gene: TRBV2
d_gene: NA
CDR3nt: TGTGCCAGCAGTACCCGGGGGGCCGGGACGCAGTATTTT
CDR3aa: CASSTRGAGTQYF

j_gene: TRBJ2-7
abundance: NA
v_gene: TRBV28
d_gene: TRBD2
CDR3nt: TGTGCCAGCAGTAAGGCGGGAGGGGCCTACGAGCAGTACTTC
CDR3aa: CASSKAGGAYEQYF

j_gene: TRBJ1-5
abundance: NA
v_gene: TRBV6-5
d_gene: NA
CDR3nt: TGTGCCAGCAGTAGAGAGGGCAATCAGCCCCAGCATTTT
CDR3aa: CASSREGNQPQHF

j_gene: TRBJ2-3
abundance: NA
v_gene: TRBV5-4
d_gene: NA
CDR3nt: TGTGCCAGCAGCCCCCATAGCACAGATACGCAGTATTTT
CDR3aa: CASSPHSTDTQYF

j_gene: TRBJ2-7
abundance: NA
v_gene: TRBV27
d_gene: NA
CDR3nt: TGTGCCAGCAGTCCCTCTTACAGGGCCACTCACTCCTACGAGCAGTACTTC
CDR3aa: CASSPSYRATHSYEQYF

j_gene: TRBJ1-4
abundance: NA
v_gene: TRBV6-5
d_gene: NA
CDR3nt: TGTGCCAGCAGTTTCGAGCCAACTAATGAAAAACTGTTTTTT
CDR3aa: CASSFEPTNEKLFF

j_gene: TRBJ2-7
abundance: NA
v_gene: TRBV5-4
d_gene: TRBD2
CDR3nt: TGTGCCAGCAGCACACCGGGACTAGCGGTATACGAGCAGTACTTC
CDR3aa: CASSTPGLAVYEQYF

j_gene: TRBJ1-5
abundance: NA
v_gene: TRBV27
d_gene: NA
CDR3nt: TGTGCCAGCAGTTTAAATGGGGGAGTAGCGCCCCAGCATTTT
CDR3aa: CASSLNGGVAPQHF

j_gene: TRBJ2-3
abundance: NA
v_gene: TRBV4-1
d_gene: TRBD2
CDR3nt: TGCGCCAGCGGGACTAGTTTTCAGTATTTT
CDR3aa: CASGTSFQYF

j_gene: TRBJ2-1
abundance: NA
v_gene: TRBV19
d_gene: TRBD2
CDR3nt: TGTGCCAGTAAAATGGGGGGGAGCTCCTACAATGAGCAGTTCTTC
CDR3aa: CASKMGGSSYNEQFF